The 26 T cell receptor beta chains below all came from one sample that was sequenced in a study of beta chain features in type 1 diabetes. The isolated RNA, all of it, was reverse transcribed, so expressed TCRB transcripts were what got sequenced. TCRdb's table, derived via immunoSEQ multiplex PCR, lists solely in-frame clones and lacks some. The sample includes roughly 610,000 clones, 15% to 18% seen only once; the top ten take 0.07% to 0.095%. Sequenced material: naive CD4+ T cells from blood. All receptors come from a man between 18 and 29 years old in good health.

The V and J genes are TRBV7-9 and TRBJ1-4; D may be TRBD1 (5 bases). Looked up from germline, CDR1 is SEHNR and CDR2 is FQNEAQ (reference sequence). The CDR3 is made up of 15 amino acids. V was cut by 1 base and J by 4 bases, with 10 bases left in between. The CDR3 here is CASSLDGTLNEKLFF. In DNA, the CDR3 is TGTGCCAGCAGCTTAGACGGGACCCTTAATGAAAAACTGTTTTTT.

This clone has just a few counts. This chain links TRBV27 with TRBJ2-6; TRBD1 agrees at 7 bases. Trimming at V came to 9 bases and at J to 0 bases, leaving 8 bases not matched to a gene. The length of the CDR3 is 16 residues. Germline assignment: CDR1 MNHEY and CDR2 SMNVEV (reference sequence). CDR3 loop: CASSGQSISGANVLTF. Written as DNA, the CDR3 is TGTGCCAGTTCGGGACAGTCCATCTCTGGGGCCAACGTCCTGACTTTC.

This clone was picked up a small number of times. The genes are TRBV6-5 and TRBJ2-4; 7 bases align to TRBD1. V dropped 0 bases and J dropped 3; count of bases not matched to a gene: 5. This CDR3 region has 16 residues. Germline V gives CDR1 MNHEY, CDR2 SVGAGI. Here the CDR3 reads CASSYSDRSYKNIQYF. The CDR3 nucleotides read TGTGCCAGCAGTTACTCGGACAGGTCCTACAAAAACATTCAGTACTTC.

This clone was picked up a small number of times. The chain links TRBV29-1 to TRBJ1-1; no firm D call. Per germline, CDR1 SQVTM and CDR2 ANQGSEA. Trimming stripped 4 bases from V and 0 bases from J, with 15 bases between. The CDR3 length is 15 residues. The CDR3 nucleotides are TGCAGCGTTGTAGGGAGACCAATTATGAACACTGAAGCTTTCTTT. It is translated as CSVVGRPIMNTEAFF.

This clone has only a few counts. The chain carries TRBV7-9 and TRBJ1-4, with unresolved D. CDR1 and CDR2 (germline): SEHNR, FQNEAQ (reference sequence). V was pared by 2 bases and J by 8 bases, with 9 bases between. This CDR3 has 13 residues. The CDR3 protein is CASSLIGGEKLFF. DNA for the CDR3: TGTGCCAGCAGCTTAATCGGTGGAGAAAAACTGTTTTTT.

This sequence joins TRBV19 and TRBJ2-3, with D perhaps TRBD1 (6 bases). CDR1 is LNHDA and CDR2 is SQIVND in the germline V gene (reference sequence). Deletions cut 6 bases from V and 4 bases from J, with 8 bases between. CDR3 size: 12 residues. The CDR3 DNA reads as TGTGCCAGTAGCCGACAGGCAGATACGCAGTATTTT. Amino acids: CASSRQADTQYF.

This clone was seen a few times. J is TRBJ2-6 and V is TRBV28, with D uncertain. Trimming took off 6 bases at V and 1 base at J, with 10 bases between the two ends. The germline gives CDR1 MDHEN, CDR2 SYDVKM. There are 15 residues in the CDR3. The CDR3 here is CASRLLVSGANVLTF. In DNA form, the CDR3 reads TGTGCCAGCAGGCTCCTAGTTTCTGGGGCCAACGTCCTGACTTTC.

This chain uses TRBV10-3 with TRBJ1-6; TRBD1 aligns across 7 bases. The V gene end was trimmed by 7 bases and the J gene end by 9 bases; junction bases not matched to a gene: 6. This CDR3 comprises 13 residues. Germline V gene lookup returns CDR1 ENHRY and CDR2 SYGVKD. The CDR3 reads CAIKRQGVSPLHF. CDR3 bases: TGTGCCATCAAGCGACAGGGAGTTTCACCCCTCCACTTT.

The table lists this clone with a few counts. CDR3 DNA sequence: TGTGCCAGCAGCTTATTTCAGGAACTACCGCAGTTCTTC. Translated, it gives CASSLFQELPQFF. The J gene is TRBJ2-1, the V gene TRBV7-3; D is ambiguous. Trimming took off 2 bases at V and 12 bases at J, with 14 bases between the two ends. The CDR3 sequence is 13 residues long. Looked up from germline, CDR1 is SGHTA and CDR2 is FQGTGA.

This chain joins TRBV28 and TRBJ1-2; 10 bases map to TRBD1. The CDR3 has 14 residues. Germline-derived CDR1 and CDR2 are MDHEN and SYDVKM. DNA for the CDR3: TGTGCTACTAGGCAGGGGACAGGGGATTTGGGCTACACCTTC. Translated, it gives CATRQGTGDLGYTF.

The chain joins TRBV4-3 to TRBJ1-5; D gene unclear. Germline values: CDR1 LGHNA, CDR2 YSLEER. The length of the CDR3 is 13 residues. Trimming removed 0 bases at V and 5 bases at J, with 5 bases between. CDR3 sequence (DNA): TGCGCCAGCAGCCAAGATGGTTATCAGCCCCAGCATTTT. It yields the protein CASSQDGYQPQHF.

The CDR3 nucleotides read TGTGCCAGCAGCAAGGGGGTTAACACTGAAGCTTTCTTT. Its protein product is CASSKGVNTEAFF. The gene calls are TRBV7-3 and TRBJ1-1; possible D gene TRBD1, 6 bases. Germline CDR1 and CDR2: SGHTA and FQGTGA. This CDR3 is 13 amino acids long. V lost 5 bases, J lost 2 bases, and 9 bases lay in between.

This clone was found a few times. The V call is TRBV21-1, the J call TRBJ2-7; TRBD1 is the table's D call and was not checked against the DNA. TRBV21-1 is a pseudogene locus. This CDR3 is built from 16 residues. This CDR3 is CASSGAGGQGRNEQYF. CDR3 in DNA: TGTGCCAGCAGCGGAGCCGGGGGACAGGGACGGAACGAGCAGTACTTC.

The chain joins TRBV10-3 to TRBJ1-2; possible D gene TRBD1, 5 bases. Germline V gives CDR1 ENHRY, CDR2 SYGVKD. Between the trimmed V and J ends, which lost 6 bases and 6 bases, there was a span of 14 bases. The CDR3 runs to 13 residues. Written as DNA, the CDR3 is TGTGCCATCAGCCCGGGGGTAGACAATGGCTACACCTTC. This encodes CAISPGVDNGYTF.

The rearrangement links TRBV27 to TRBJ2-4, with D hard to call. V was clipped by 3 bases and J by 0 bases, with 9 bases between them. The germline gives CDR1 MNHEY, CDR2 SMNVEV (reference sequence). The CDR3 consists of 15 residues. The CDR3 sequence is CASSFRYLAKNIQYF. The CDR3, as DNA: TGTGCCAGCAGTTTTAGATACCTAGCCAAAAACATTCAGTACTTC.

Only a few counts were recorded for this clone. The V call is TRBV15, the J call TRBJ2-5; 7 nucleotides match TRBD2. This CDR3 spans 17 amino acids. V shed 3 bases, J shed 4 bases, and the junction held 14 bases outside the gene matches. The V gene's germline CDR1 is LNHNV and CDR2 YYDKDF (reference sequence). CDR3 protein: CATSRKTQLATRETQYF. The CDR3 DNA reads TGTGCCACCAGCAGGAAGACCCAACTAGCGACTAGAGAGACCCAGTACTTC. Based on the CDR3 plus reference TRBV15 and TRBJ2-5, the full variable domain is DAMVIQNPRYQVTQFGKPVTLSCSQTLNHNVMYWYQQKSSQAPKLLFHYYDKDFNNEADTPDNFQSRRPNTSFCFLDIRSPGLGDTAMYLCATSRKTQLATRETQYFGPGTRLLVL.

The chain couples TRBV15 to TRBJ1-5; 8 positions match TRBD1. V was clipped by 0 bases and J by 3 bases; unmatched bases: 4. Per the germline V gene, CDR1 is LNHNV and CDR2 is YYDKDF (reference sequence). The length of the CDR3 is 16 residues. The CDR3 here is CATSRDRTGHNQPQHF. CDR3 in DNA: TGTGCCACCAGCAGAGATCGGACAGGGCACAATCAGCCCCAGCATTTT.

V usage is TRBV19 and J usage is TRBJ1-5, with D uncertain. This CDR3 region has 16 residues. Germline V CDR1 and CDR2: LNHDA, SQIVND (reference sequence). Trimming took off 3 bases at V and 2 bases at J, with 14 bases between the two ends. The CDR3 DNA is TGTGCCAGTAGTATCCGCCGGACCCTAGGCAATCAGCCCCAGCATTTT. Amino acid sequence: CASSIRRTLGNQPQHF.

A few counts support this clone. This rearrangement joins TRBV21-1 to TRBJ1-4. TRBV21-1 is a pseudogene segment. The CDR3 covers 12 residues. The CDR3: CASSIGGEKLFF. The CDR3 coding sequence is TGTGCCAGCAGCATCGGCGGAGAAAAACTGTTTTTT.

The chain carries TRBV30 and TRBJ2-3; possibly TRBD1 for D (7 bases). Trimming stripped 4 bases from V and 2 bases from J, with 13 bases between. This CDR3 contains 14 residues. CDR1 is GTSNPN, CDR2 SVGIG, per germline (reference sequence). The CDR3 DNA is TGTGCCTGGACGGAGGGACAGAACACAGATACGCAGTATTTT. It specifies CAWTEGQNTDTQYF.

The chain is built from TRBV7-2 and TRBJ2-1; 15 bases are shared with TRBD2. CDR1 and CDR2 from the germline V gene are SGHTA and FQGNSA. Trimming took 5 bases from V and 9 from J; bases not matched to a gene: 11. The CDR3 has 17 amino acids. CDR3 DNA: TGTGCCAGCAGCCAACGAGGGACTAGCGGGAGGCGTGGTGAGCAGTTCTTC. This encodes CASSQRGTSGRRGEQFF.

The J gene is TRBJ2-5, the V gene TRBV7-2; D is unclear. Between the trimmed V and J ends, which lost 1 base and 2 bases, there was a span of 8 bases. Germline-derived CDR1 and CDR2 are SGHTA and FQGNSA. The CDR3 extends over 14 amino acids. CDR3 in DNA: TGTGCCAGCAGCTTAGGAGCGAGACAAGAGACCCAGTACTTC. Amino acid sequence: CASSLGARQETQYF.

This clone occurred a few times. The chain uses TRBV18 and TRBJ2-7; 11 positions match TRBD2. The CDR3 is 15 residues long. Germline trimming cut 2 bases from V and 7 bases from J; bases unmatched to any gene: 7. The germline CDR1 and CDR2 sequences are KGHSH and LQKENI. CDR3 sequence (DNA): TGTGCCAGCTCACCAGATCTGACTAGCGGGATTGAGCAGTACTTC. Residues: CASSPDLTSGIEQYF.

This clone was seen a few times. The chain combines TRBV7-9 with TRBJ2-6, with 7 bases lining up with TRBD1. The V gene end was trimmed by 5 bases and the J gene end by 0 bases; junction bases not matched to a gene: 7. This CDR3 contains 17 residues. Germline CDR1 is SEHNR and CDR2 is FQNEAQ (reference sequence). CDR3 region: CASSAGQATSGANVLTF. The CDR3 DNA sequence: TGTGCCAGCAGCGCCGGACAGGCAACCTCTGGGGCCAACGTCCTGACTTTC. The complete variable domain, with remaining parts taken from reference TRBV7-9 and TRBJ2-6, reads DTGVSQNPRHKITKRGQNVTFRCDPISEHNRLYWYRQTLGQGPEFLTYFQNEAQLEKSRLLSDRFSAERPKGSFSTLEIQRTEQGDSAMYLCASSAGQATSGANVLTFGAGSRLTVL.

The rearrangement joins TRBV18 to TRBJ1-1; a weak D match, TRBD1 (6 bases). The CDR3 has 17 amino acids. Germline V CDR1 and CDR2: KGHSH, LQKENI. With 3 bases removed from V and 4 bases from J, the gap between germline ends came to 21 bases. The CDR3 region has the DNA TGTGCCAGCTCACCTAGGGACAACGGACCCTCGGGCACTGAAGCTTTCTTT. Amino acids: CASSPRDNGPSGTEAFF.

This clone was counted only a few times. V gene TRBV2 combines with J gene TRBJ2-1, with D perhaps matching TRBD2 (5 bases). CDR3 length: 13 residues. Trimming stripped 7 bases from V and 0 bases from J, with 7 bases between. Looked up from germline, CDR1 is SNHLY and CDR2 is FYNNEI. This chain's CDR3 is CASKADSYNEQFF. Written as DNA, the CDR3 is TGTGCCAGCAAAGCGGACTCCTACAATGAGCAGTTCTTC.